This T cell receptor (beta chain) was retrieved from a study of shared clonotypes between healthy human individuals. Study details: The study used three CD4 naive, three CD4 memory, two CD8 naive and one CD8 memory plate per donor. Overall study findings and caveats: Naive subsets generally exceeded memory subsets in estimated richness.

Note on this clone: Its cognate antigen is unknown.

All participating donors were Caucasian adults from Nashville, Tennessee. The CDR3 has 17 amino acids. Between the trimmed V and J ends, which lost 8 bases and 0 bases, there was a span of 18 bases. Per the germline V gene, CDR1 is SGDLS and CDR2 is YYNGEE. Assay: immunoSEQ multiplex PCR; the TCRdb copy retains only in-frame clones and omits some. Of some 2 million clones detected, 85% to 95% appear once; the ten largest clones hold 0.1% to 0.15%. This chain links TRBV9 with TRBJ1-6, with D possibly TRBD1 on 6 matching bases. The receptor was derived from a man aged 18 to 30 in good health. Specimen: naive CD4+ T cells sorted from blood. Subset of the sample: CD45RA+ positively selected. CDR3: CASSGVGTSSYNSPLHF. CDR3 bases: TGTGCCAGTTCAGGGGTCGGTACGAGCTCCTATAATTCACCCCTCCACTTT.